This T cell receptor beta chain comes out of a study of CD8 T cell repertoires and HIV-1 epitope variants. The wider study: Separate wells received one of Twenty-five Gag or Nef variant peptides. IL-2, IL-7 and IL-15 were added on days 3 and 7 of approximately 10-day cultures.

Assay: immunoSEQ multiplex PCR; the TCRdb copy retains only in-frame clones and omits some. Here the sample spans more than 4,500 clones, 66% being singletons. CDR3 length equals 16 residues. CDR1 is LGHNA and CDR2 is YSLEER in the germline V gene. Unmatched junction bases numbered 0, after V lost 3 bases and J lost 0 bases. This clone has just a few counts. The target antigen is unknown. This receptor was identified in a male donor with HIV. Source material: cultured CD8+ T cells derived from PBMCs. This chain joins TRBV4-3 and TRBJ2-6; 9 nucleotides agree with TRBD1. CDR3 amino acids: CASSQTGGSGANVLTF. The CDR3 coding sequence is TGCGCCAGCAGCCAGACAGGGGGCTCTGGGGCCAACGTCCTGACTTTC.